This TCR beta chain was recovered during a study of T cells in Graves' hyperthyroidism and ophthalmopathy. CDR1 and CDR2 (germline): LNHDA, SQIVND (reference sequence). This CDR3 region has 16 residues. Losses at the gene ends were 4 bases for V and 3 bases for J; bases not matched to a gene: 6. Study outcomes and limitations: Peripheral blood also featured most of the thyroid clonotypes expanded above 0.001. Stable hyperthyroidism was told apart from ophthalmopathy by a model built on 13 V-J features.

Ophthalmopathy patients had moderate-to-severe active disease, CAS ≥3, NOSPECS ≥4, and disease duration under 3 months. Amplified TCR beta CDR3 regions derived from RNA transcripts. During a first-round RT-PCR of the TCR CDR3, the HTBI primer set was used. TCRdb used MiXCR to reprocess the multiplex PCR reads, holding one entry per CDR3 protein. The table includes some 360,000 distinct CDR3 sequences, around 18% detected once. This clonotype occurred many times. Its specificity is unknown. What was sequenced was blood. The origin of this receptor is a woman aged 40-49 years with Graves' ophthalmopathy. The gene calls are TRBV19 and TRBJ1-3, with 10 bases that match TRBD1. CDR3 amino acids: CASSTTGTGVGNTIYF. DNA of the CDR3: TGTGCCAGTAGTACTACTGGGACAGGGGTTGGAAACACCATATATTTT.